The 29 T cell receptor beta chains presented below share a single source sample, sequenced in a study of T-cell memory formation after mild COVID-19. TCRdb fed the 5' RACE reads into MiXCR, producing one record per CDR3 protein. The sample carries 110,000 to 150,000 distinct CDR3 sequences, approximately 25% recorded once. The specimen sequenced was PBMCs or a T cell subset sorted from them (not recorded which). Receptors were obtained from an adult woman who had mild COVID-19 (a few samples of this study predate the infection). Cell type and time point are not known.

The J gene is TRBJ2-7, the V gene TRBV9; TRBD1 aligns across 8 bases. The germline gives CDR1 SGDLS, CDR2 YYNGEE. The CDR3 is 14 residues long. With V trimmed by 0 bases and J by 5 bases, 4 bases remained unmatched. The CDR3 is CASSVEGQGDEQYF. The CDR3 DNA sequence: TGTGCCAGCAGCGTAGAAGGACAGGGCGACGAGCAGTACTTC.

V and J are TRBV7-3 and TRBJ2-5, with D maybe TRBD2 (6 bases). The CDR3 has 13 residues. CDR1 and CDR2 (germline): SGHTA, FQGTGA. Trimming took 2 bases from V and 4 from J, leaving 8 bases between them. CDR3 loop: CASSLVEGETQYF. Here the CDR3 DNA reads TGTGCCAGCAGCTTAGTGGAGGGAGAGACCCAGTACTTC. Combining the CDR3 with reference TRBV7-3 and TRBJ2-5 gives the whole variable domain GAGVSQTPSNKVTEKGKYVELRCDPISGHTALYWYRQSLGQGPEFLIYFQGTGAADDSGLPNDRFFAVRPEGSVSTLKIQRTERGDSAVYLCASSLVEGETQYFGPGTRLLVL.

This clonotype was counted only a few times. The chain links TRBV6-2 or TRBV6-3 to TRBJ2-2, with TRBD2 as a possible D gene (6 bases). With 4 bases removed from V and 2 bases from J, the gap between germline ends came to 11 bases. The CDR3 has 15 residues. Germline CDR1 reads MNHEY; CDR2 reads SVGEGT. CDR3 in amino acids: CASSFPGLNTGELFF. CDR3 nucleotides: TGTGCCAGCAGTTTCCCCGGACTAAACACCGGGGAGCTGTTTTTT.

This sequence joins TRBV27 and TRBJ2-2; weak D call: TRBD2 (7 bases). Germline loops: CDR1 MNHEY, CDR2 SMNVEV (reference sequence). Trimming left V 8 bases short and J 7 bases short, with 14 bases between. The CDR3 is made up of 13 amino acids. CDR3 nucleotide sequence: TGTGCCAGCCGATGGGGGGGCCACGGGGAGCTGTTTTTT. Protein product: CASRWGGHGELFF.

The chain's CDR3 is CASSHGGGSTDTQYF. CDR3 sequence (DNA): TGTGCCAGCAGCCATGGCGGGGGGAGCACAGATACGCAGTATTTT. The chain recombines TRBV7-9 with TRBJ2-3; 8 bases map to TRBD2. The CDR3 consists of 15 residues. Germline V gene lookup returns CDR1 SEHNR and CDR2 FQNEAQ (reference sequence). The ends lost 5 bases at V and 0 bases at J; junction bases unmatched: 4.

V and J are TRBV5-4 and TRBJ2-7, with 9 bases identical to TRBD1. CDR3 length equals 15 residues. The V segment lost 0 bases and the J segment 4 bases; nucleotides outside the gene matches: 5. The germline CDR1 and CDR2 sequences are SGHNT and YYREEE (reference sequence). The CDR3 nucleotides are TGTGCCAGCAGCTTGGTAGGGACAGGGCCGTACGAGCAGTACTTC. Amino acids: CASSLVGTGPYEQYF.

The genes are TRBV5-1 and TRBJ1-1; possibly TRBD1 for D (5 bases). Germline-derived CDR1 and CDR2 are SGHRS and YFSETQ. The V end was cut by 5 bases, the J end by 1 base, with 18 bases between. This CDR3 contains 16 residues. CDR3 DNA sequence: TGCGCCAGCAGTCCCCGATCTGGAGGGGCGAACACTGAAGCTTTCTTT. The encoded protein is CASSPRSGGANTEAFF. Combining the CDR3 with reference TRBV5-1 and TRBJ1-1 gives the whole variable domain KAGVTQTPRYLIKTRGQQVTLSCSPISGHRSVSWYQQTPGQGLQFLFEYFSETQRNKGNFPGRFSGRQFSNSRSEMNVSTLELGDSALYLCASSPRSGGANTEAFFGQGTRLTVV.

This clonotype was counted between two and nine times. The chain has TRBV15 and TRBJ2-2; no firm D call. This CDR3 has 15 residues. From germline, CDR1 is LNHNV and CDR2 YYDKDF (reference sequence). V lost 3 bases, J lost 1 base, and 9 bases lay in between. Here the CDR3 DNA reads TGTGCCACCAGCAGCTTTCCACAGAACACCGGGGAGCTGTTTTTT. Amino acid sequence: CATSSFPQNTGELFF.

This chain links TRBV20-1 with TRBJ1-2; a possible D gene is TRBD1 (6 bases). The V gene's germline CDR1 is DFQATT and CDR2 SNEGSKA (reference sequence). CDR3 length equals 14 residues. V lost 5 bases and J 8 bases, leaving 21 bases between the germline ends. The CDR3 DNA reads as TGCAGTGCTGTTACCCCGGACAGCACTTTGGGCTACACCTTC. Protein: CSAVTPDSTLGYTF.

This clonotype has a count of ten or more. The chain combines TRBV20-1 with TRBJ2-1; possibly TRBD2 for D (5 bases). From germline, CDR1 is DFQATT and CDR2 SNEGSKA (reference sequence). V lost 5 bases and J lost 6, with 14 bases in between. The CDR3 spans 13 residues. The CDR3 is CSAGPGKGNEQFF. The CDR3 DNA sequence: TGCAGTGCTGGCCCGGGGAAGGGCAATGAGCAGTTCTTC.

The genes are TRBV25-1 and TRBJ1-2, with 7 bases aligning to TRBD1. The trim removed 3 bases at V and 7 bases at J, leaving 8 bases unmatched. Per the germline V gene, CDR1 is MGHDK and CDR2 is SYGVNS. The CDR3 sequence is 14 residues long. Written as DNA, the CDR3 is TGTGCCAGCAGTGACGCGGGACAGCGAACTGGCTACACCTTC. This translates into CASSDAGQRTGYTF.

This sequence joins TRBV12-3 or TRBV12-4 and TRBJ1-1; D may be TRBD1 (5 bases). This CDR3 has 14 residues. V was clipped by 6 bases and J by 1 base, with 12 bases between them. In nucleotides, the CDR3 is TGTGCCAGCAGCTGGGGGTTGGAGAACACTGAAGCTTTCTTT. Amino acids: CASSWGLENTEAFF.

This clonotype was recorded a few times. The chain has TRBV7-9 and TRBJ2-7, with D possibly matching TRBD1 (6 bases). V was cut by 2 bases and J by 11 bases, with 10 bases left in between. Germline CDR1 is SEHNR and CDR2 is FQNEAQ (reference sequence). The length of the CDR3 is 11 residues. The chain's CDR3 is CASSLLGQKYF. Here the CDR3 DNA reads TGTGCCAGCAGCTTATTAGGACAGAAGTACTTC.

A remark on this clonotype: The junction does not match germline at one end; this may be a read error. This chain connects TRBV7-7 to TRBJ2-5; no firm D call. CDR1 SSHAT and CDR2 FNYEAQ come from the germline V gene (reference sequence). The CDR3 totals 14 residues. The CDR3, as DNA: TGTGCTAGCAGCTTTGTAGACTCAGGAGAGACCCAGTACTTC. As protein: CASSFVDSGETQYF.

The chain employs TRBV7-6 and TRBJ2-7; tentative D call: TRBD1 (6 bases). The CDR3 consists of 13 residues. Trimming pared 1 base from V and 6 bases from J, leaving 10 bases between. Per the germline V gene, CDR1 is SGHVS and CDR2 is FNYEAQ. CDR3 sequence: CASSLDGGFEQYF. The CDR3 bases are TGTGCCAGCAGCTTAGATGGGGGCTTCGAGCAGTACTTC.

This chain uses TRBV7-9 with TRBJ2-1, with D perhaps matching TRBD2 (6 bases). V was clipped by 5 bases and J by 0 bases, with 17 bases between them. Per germline, CDR1 SEHNR and CDR2 FQNEAQ (reference sequence). This CDR3 comprises 17 residues. The DNA of the CDR3 is TGTGCCAGCAGCCCTAGCCCGGGGGTAAGCTCCTACAATGAGCAGTTCTTC. This encodes CASSPSPGVSSYNEQFF.

This clonotype came up a few times. The chain employs TRBV7-8 and TRBJ2-7; D may be TRBD2 (6 bases). CDR3 length: 15 amino acids. V shed 6 bases and J shed 2 bases, with 17 bases lying between them. Germline V lookup: CDR1 SGHVS, CDR2 FQNEAQ. CDR3 sequence reads: CASSLRDSSTYEQYF. DNA for the CDR3: TGTGCCAGCAGTCTCCGGGACTCTTCCACCTACGAGCAGTACTTC.

The chain carries TRBV7-9 and TRBJ2-4; no firm D call. Trimming shortened V by 4 bases and J by 0 bases, and 10 bases separated the two germline ends. CDR3 size: 15 residues. Germline lookup yields CDR1 SEHNR and CDR2 FQNEAQ (reference sequence). CDR3: CASSYEVLAKNIQYF. The CDR3 DNA follows: TGTGCCAGCAGCTATGAGGTCCTAGCCAAAAACATTCAGTACTTC.

In this sample, this clonotype turned up a few times. The chain couples TRBV12-3 or TRBV12-4 to TRBJ2-7; TRBD1 agrees at 10 bases. V shed 4 bases, J shed 4 bases, and the junction held 1 base outside the gene matches. The CDR3 contains 13 residues. CDR3: CASSWTGGYEQYF. CDR3 in DNA: TGTGCCAGCAGTTGGACAGGGGGGTACGAGCAGTACTTC.

The J gene is TRBJ2-1, the V gene TRBV9, with D uncertain. This CDR3 has 14 amino acids. Germline V CDR1 and CDR2: SGDLS, YYNGEE. V was pared by 4 bases and J by 5 bases, with 13 bases between. DNA of the CDR3: TGTGCCAGCAGCCCAGTAGGACGGGACAATGAGCAGTTCTTC. This translates into CASSPVGRDNEQFF.

This chain joins TRBV5-6 and TRBJ2-7; D is undetermined. Trimming took off 3 bases at V and 10 bases at J, with 11 bases between the two ends. The CDR3 has 11 residues. Germline V gene data show CDR1 as SGHDT and CDR2 as YYEEEE. The CDR3 protein is CASSSDRSQYF. The CDR3 DNA sequence: TGTGCCAGCAGCTCGGACCGATCCCAGTACTTC.

The CDR3 sequence is CASSEGPYGYTF. Written as DNA, the CDR3 is TGTGCCAGCAGCGAGGGGCCTTATGGCTACACCTTC. The gene calls are TRBV9 and TRBJ1-2; TRBD1 is a possible D gene (5 bases). Trimming pared 3 bases from V and 5 bases from J, leaving 8 bases between. CDR3 length equals 12 residues. The germline V gene encodes CDR1 SGDLS and CDR2 YYNGEE.

This clonotype appeared many times. The chain employs TRBV12-3 or TRBV12-4 and TRBJ2-7, with a tentative D call TRBD2 (7 bases). The CDR3 has 15 amino acids. V dropped 2 bases and J dropped 0 bases, with 11 bases sitting between them. The CDR3 region is CASSLLGGHSYEQYF. CDR3 in DNA: TGTGCCAGCAGTTTACTGGGGGGGCACTCCTACGAGCAGTACTTC.

The V and J genes are TRBV6-6 and TRBJ2-1, with TRBD1 matching 7 bases. The CDR3 consists of 13 residues. Germline CDR1 is MNHNY and CDR2 is SVGAGI (reference sequence). V was clipped by 9 bases and J by 7 bases; unmatched bases: 9. This CDR3 is CASRQGNENEQFF. The CDR3 DNA follows: TGTGCCAGTCGACAGGGAAACGAGAATGAGCAGTTCTTC.

This clonotype has just a few counts. V usage is TRBV6-5 and J usage is TRBJ1-2; a weak D match, TRBD1 (6 bases). The CDR3 has 16 residues. V gave up 5 bases and J gave up 4 bases, with 20 bases separating them. Germline V lookup: CDR1 MNHEY, CDR2 SVGAGI. CDR3 coding DNA: TGTGCCAGCAGTCCACCGACCTTGACAGGAGTCTATGGCTACACCTTC. Protein: CASSPPTLTGVYGYTF.

V usage is TRBV13 and J usage is TRBJ2-7; 7 nucleotides match TRBD1. The J segment lost 4 bases and the V segment lost 6 bases, leaving 12 bases of the junction unmatched. Germline V gives CDR1 PRHDT, CDR2 FYEKMQ (reference sequence). This CDR3 is 15 amino acids long. The CDR3: CASRSPPRQGYEQYF. CDR3 bases: TGTGCCAGCAGGTCGCCTCCGAGACAGGGATACGAGCAGTACTTC. Supplemented by reference TRBV13 and TRBJ2-7, the full variable domain reads AAGVIQSPRHLIKEKRETATLKCYPIPRHDTVYWYQQGPGQDPQFLISFYEKMQSDKGSIPDRFSAQQFSDYHSELNMSSLELGDSALYFCASRSPPRQGYEQYFGPGTRLTVT.

V gene TRBV5-6 combines with J gene TRBJ2-7, with 8 bases identical to TRBD2. The CDR3 consists of 12 residues. Trimming at V came to 4 bases and at J to 5 bases, leaving 2 bases not matched to a gene. CDR1 is SGHDT, CDR2 YYEEEE, per germline. CDR3 sequence (DNA): TGTGCCAGCAGCCCGGGGGGGGACGAGCAGTACTTC. Protein sequence: CASSPGGDEQYF.

This clonotype was found a few times. The chain is built from TRBV4-1 and TRBJ1-4; D call uncertain. The CDR3 extends over 14 amino acids. Trimming pared 4 bases from V and 7 bases from J, leaving 13 bases between. Per germline, CDR1 MGHRA and CDR2 YSYEKL. The CDR3 region is CASSPGPPIEKLFF. CDR3 DNA sequence: TGCGCCAGCAGCCCCGGACCTCCGATTGAAAAACTGTTTTTT.

This chain connects TRBV2 to TRBJ1-1, with D perhaps matching TRBD1 (6 bases). Trimming removed 1 base at V and 4 bases at J, with 13 bases between. There are 15 residues in the CDR3. Germline CDR1 is SNHLY and CDR2 is FYNNEI. The CDR3, as DNA: TGTGCCAGCAGTGAAGTCGGGGGGCTCGGCACTGAAGCTTTCTTT. It translates to CASSEVGGLGTEAFF. The full variable domain, completed using reference TRBV2 and TRBJ1-1, is EPEVTQTPSHQVTQMGQEVILRCVPISNHLYFYWYRQILGQKVEFLVSFYNNEISEKSEIFDDQFSVERPDGSNFTLKIRSTKLEDSAMYFCASSEVGGLGTEAFFGQGTRLTVV.